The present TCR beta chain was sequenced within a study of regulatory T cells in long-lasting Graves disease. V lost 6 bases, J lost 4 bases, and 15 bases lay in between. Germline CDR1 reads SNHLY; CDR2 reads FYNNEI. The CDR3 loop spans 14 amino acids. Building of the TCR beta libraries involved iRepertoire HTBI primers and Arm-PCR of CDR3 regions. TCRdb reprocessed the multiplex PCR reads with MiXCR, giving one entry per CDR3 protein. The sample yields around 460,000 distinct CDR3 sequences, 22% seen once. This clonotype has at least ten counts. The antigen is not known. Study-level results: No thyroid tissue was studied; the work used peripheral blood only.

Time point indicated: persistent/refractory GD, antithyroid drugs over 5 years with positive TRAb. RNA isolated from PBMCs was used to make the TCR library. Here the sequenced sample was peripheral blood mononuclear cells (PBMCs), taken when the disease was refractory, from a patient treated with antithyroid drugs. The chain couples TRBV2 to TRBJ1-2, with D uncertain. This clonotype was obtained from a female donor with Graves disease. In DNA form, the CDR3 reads TGTGCCAGCAGCCCTCGGACCCCCCTCTATGGCTACACCTTC. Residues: CASSPRTPLYGYTF.